What follows is one TCR beta chain and its context. What it binds is not known. This entry is derived from a study of blood T cells in healthy people across ages. A J-beta primer mix and a sample-barcoded 5' primer were used in a second PCR of roughly 7 to 12 cycles. TCRdb called the 5' RACE reads again in MiXCR, with one record for every CDR3 protein. This table holds about 730,000 distinct CDR3 sequences, roughly two fifths found once. The study's findings and limits: Estimates drawn from one million T cells were deemed to understate diversity. The donors' CMV status was not determined, possibly confounding changes in expanded clonotypes.

Looked up from germline, CDR1 is MNHNY and CDR2 is SVGAGI (reference sequence). The CDR3 is 13 residues long. V trimming: 10 bases; J trimming: 1 base; junction bases outside the gene matches: 4. Source material: blood. The chain is built from TRBV6-6 and TRBJ2-1; 7 bases map to TRBD2. The sequence was collected from a woman aged 60-75 years in good health. The CDR3 region is CATAGASYNEQFF. DNA for the CDR3: TGTGCCACCGCGGGAGCTTCCTACAATGAGCAGTTCTTC.